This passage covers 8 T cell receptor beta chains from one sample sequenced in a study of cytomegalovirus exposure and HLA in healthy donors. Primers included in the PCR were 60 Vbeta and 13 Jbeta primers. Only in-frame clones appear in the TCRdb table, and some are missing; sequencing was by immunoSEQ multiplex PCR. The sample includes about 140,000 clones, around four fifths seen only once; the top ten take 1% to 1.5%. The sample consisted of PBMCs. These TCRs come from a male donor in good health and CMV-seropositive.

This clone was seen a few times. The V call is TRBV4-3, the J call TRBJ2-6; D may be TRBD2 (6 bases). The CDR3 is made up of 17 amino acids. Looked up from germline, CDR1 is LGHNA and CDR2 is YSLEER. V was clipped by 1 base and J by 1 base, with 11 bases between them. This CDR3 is CASSQVGAGSGANVLTF. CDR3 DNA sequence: TGCGCCAGCAGCCAAGTAGGGGCGGGATCTGGGGCCAACGTCCTGACTTTC.

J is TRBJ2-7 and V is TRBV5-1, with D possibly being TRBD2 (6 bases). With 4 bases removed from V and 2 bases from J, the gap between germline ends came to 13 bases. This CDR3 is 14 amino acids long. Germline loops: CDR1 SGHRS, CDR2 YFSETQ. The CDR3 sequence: CASSPPGLTYEQYF. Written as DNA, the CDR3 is TGCGCCAGCAGCCCCCCGGGACTCACCTACGAGCAGTACTTC.

CDR3 sequence: CASSLAAAGDEQFF. CDR3 sequence (DNA): TGTGCCAGCAGCTTAGCGGCGGCAGGGGATGAGCAGTTCTTC. The V and J genes are TRBV7-9 and TRBJ2-1; TRBD1 might be the D (6 bases). CDR1 SEHNR and CDR2 FQNEAQ come from the germline V gene (reference sequence). This CDR3 contains 14 residues. The V and J ends lost 0 bases and 8 bases respectively, with 11 bases between them.

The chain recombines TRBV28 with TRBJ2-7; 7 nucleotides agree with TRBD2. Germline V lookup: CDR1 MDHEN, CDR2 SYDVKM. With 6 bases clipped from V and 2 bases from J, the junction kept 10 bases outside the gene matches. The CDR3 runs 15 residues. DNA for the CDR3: TGTGCCAGCAGCGGGATGGGGGGGGAGGCCTACGAGCAGTACTTC. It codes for CASSGMGGEAYEQYF. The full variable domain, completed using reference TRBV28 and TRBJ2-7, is DVKVTQSSRYLVKRTGEKVFLECVQDMDHENMFWYRQDPGLGLRLIYFSYDVKMKEKGDIPEGYSVSREKKERFSLILESASTNQTSMYLCASSGMGGEAYEQYFGPGTRLTVT.

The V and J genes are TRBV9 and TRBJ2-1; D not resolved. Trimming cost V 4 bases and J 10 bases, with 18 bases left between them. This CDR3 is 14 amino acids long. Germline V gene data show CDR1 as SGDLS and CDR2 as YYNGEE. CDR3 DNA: TGTGCCAGCAGCTATAACCGGTGGGCTCAGGAGCAGTTCTTC. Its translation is CASSYNRWAQEQFF.

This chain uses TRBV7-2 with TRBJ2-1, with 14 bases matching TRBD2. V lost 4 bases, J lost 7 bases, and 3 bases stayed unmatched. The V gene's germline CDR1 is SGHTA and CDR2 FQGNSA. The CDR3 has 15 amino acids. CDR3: CASSSGLAGANEQFF. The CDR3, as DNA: TGTGCCAGCAGCTCGGGACTAGCGGGAGCAAATGAGCAGTTCTTC.

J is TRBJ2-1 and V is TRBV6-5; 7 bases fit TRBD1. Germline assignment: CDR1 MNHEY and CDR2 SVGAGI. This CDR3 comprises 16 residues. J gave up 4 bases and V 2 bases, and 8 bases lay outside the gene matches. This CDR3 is CASSYVGTADYNEQFF. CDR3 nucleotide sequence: TGTGCCAGCAGTTACGTCGGGACAGCGGATTACAATGAGCAGTTCTTC.

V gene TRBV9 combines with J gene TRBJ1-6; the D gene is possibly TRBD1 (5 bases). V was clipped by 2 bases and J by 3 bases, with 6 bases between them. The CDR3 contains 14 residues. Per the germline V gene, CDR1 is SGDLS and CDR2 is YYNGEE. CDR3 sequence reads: CASSVDSYNSPLHF. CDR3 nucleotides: TGTGCCAGCAGCGTCGACAGCTATAATTCACCCCTCCACTTT.